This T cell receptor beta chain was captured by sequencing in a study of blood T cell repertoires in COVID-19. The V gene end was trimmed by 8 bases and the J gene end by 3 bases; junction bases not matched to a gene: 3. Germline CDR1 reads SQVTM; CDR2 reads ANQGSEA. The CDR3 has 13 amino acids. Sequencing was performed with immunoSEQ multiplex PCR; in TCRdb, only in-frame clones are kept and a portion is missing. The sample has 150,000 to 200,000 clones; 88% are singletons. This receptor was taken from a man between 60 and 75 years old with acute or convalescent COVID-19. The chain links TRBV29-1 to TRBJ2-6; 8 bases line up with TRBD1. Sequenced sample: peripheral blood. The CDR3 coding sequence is TGCAGCATCAGGGGGCTTGGGGCCAACGTCCTGACTTTC. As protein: CSIRGLGANVLTF.